This T cell receptor (beta chain) was recorded in a study of blood T cell repertoires in COVID-19. Trimming removed 7 bases from V and 4 bases from J; junction bases left unmatched: 5. Germline V CDR1 and CDR2: SNHLY, FYNNEI. The CDR3 is made up of 15 amino acids. In the original analysis: It was from reference gene primer amplification that nucleated cell counts were estimated. The table came from immunoSEQ multiplex PCR; TCRdb's copy has only in-frame clones and leaves some out. That table gives V, J and clone size, and the DNA gave D and trimming. This table has 62,000 or so clones, 80% to 90% appearing once.

This sequence was found in a human donor in a cohort sampled during active COVID-19. The chain links TRBV2 to TRBJ2-5; 14 bases line up with TRBD2. Sequencing was done on a sample of peripheral blood. The CDR3 reads CASKPGLAGAETQYF. CDR3 in DNA: TGTGCCAGCAAACCGGGACTAGCGGGAGCAGAGACCCAGTACTTC. The entire variable domain, with the rest obtained from reference TRBV2 and TRBJ2-5, is as follows: EPEVTQTPSHQVTQMGQEVILRCVPISNHLYFYWYRQILGQKVEFLVSFYNNEISEKSEIFDDQFSVERPDGSNFTLKIRSTKLEDSAMYFCASKPGLAGAETQYFGPGTRLLVL.